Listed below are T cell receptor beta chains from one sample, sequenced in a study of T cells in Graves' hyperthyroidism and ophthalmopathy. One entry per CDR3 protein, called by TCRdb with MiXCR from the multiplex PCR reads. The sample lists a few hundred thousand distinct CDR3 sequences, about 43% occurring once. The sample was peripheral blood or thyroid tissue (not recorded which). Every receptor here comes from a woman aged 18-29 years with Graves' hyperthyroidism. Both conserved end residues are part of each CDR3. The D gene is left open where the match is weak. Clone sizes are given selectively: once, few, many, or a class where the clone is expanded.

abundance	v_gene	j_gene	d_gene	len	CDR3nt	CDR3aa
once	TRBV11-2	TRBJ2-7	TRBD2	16	TGTGCCAGCAGCAAGAGGGCGGGAGGCTCTTCCTACGAGCAGTACTTC	CASSKRAGGSSYEQYF
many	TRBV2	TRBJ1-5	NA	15	TGTGCCAGCAGACCTCAGGGCAGGGCGGGTCAGCCCCAGCATTTT	CASRPQGRAGQPQHF
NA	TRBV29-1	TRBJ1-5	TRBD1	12	TGCAGCGTTTACAGGGGGCGGGAGACCCAGCATTTT	CSVYRGRETQHF
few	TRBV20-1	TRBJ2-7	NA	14	TGCAGTGCTAGAGCCGACGGGGGATCCTACGAGCAGTACTTC	CSARADGGSYEQYF
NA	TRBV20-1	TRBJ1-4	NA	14	TGCAGTGCTAGACCAGGACGGACCCCTGAAAAACTGTTTTTT	CSARPGRTPEKLFF
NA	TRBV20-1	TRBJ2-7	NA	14	TGCAGTGCTATGACCTATGTGGTAGGACCCGAGCAGTACTTC	CSAMTYVVGPEQYF
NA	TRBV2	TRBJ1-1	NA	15	TGTGCCAGCAGTGGATACGGGGGCATGAACACTGAAGCTTTCTTT	CASSGYGGMNTEAFF
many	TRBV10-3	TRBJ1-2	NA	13	TGTGCCAGCTCCTCGACAGGCCGCTATGGCTACACCTTC	CASSSTGRYGYTF
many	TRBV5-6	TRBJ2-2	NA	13	TGTGCCAGCAGTTCGCTCAACACCGGGGAGCTGTTTTTT	CASSSLNTGELFF
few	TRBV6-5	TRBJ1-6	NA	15	TGTGCCAGCAGTAACACAGGGCGTCGGAATTCACCCCTCCACTTT	CASSNTGRRNSPLHF
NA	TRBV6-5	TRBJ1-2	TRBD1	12	TGTGCCAGCAGACGGACAGGGAGAGGCTACACCTTC	CASRRTGRGYTF
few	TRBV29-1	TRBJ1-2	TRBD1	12	TGCAGCTTCTCCGGGACAGCTTATGGCTACACCTTC	CSFSGTAYGYTF
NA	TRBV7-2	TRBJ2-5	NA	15	TGTGCCAGCAGCTTAGTGGCAGGGTGGGGAGAGACCCAGTACTTC	CASSLVAGWGETQYF
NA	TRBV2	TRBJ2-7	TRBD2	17	TGTGCCACCAGAAGACTAGCGGGAGAGAATAGCGCCTACGAGCAGTACTTC	CATRRLAGENSAYEQYF
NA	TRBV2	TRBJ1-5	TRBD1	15	TGTGCCAGCTCACCTGAGGGACAGAGCAATCAGCCCCAGCATTTT	CASSPEGQSNQPQHF
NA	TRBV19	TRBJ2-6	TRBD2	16	TGTGCCAGTAGTGGGCGGGGGGACGTCCGGGCCAACGTCCTGACTTTC	CASSGRGDVRANVLTF
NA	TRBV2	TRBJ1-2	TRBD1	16	TGTGCCAGCAGCCTAAGGGAGGCAGGGGGCACCTATGGCTACACCTTC	CASSLREAGGTYGYTF
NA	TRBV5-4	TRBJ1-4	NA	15	TGTGCCAGCAGCCACGGGGGACCTGGTAATGAAAAACTGTTTTTT	CASSHGGPGNEKLFF
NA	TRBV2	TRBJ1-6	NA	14	TGTGCCAGCAGCCAAGTGTTCGGGGATTCACCCCTCCACTTT	CASSQVFGDSPLHF
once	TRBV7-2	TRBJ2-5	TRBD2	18	TGTGCCAGCAGCCAAGATGTGGTAGCGGGAGGGTTGAGAGAGACCCAGTACTTC	CASSQDVVAGGLRETQYF
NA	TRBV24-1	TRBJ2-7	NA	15	TGTGCCACCAGTGCTGACCGGGACTCGCACTACGAGCAGTACTTC	CATSADRDSHYEQYF
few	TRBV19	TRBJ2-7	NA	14	TGTGCCAGTAGTATACGAGACGAGTCCTACGAGCAGTACTTC	CASSIRDESYEQYF
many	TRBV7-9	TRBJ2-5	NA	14	TGTGCCAGCAGCTTAGCTACTAGCTGGGAGACCCAGTACTTC	CASSLATSWETQYF
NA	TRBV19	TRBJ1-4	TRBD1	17	TGTGCCAGTAGTATAGCGCTCACCCGGGACAGGGCTGAAAAACTGTTTTTT	CASSIALTRDRAEKLFF
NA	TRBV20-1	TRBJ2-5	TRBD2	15	TGCAGTGCTAGAGATCCCCTAGCGGTCCGAGAGACCCGGTACTTC	CSARDPLAVRETRYF
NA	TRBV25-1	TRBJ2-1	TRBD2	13	TGTGCCAGCAGTGAGAGGGACTACGGCGAGCAGTTCTTC	CASSERDYGEQFF
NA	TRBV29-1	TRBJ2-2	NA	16	TGCAGCGTTGAACTGAGGCGGACAGCGAACACCGGGGAGCTGTTTTTT	CSVELRRTANTGELFF
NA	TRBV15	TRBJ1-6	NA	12	TGTGCCACCAGCAGAGAGAGTTCACCCCTCCACTTT	CATSRESSPLHF
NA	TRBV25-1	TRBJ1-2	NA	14	TGTGCCATCCGCAGAAGCTTGGGCATCTATGGCTACACCTTC	CAIRRSLGIYGYTF
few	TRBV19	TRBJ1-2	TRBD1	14	TGTGCCAGTACCAAAACAGGGGGCCCGGTTGGCTACACCTTC	CASTKTGGPVGYTF
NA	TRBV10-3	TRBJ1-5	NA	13	TGTGCCATCAGTGAGGACAGCGGTCAGCCCCAGCATTTT	CAISEDSGQPQHF
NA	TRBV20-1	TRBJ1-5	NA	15	TGCAGTGCTAGAGGCCCTTCGGGGGGAAATCAGCCCCAGCATTTT	CSARGPSGGNQPQHF
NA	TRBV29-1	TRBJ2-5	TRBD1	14	TGCAGCGTGCAACGGACAGGGGGTGGGGAGACCCAGTACTTC	CSVQRTGGGETQYF
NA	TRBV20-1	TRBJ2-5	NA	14	TGCAGTGCTAGGTCGGATCACTACCAAGAGACCCAGTACTTC	CSARSDHYQETQYF
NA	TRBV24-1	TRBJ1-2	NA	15	TGTGCCACCAGTAGTATGGGGGTCGCCAACTATGGCTACACCTTC	CATSSMGVANYGYTF
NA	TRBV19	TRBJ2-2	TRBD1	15	TGTGCCTGGAGTTACCGGGACAGGGACACCGGGGAGCTGTTTTTT	CAWSYRDRDTGELFF
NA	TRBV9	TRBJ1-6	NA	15	TGTGCCAGCAGCCAGGGGAAGGGCTTGCGTTCACCCCTCCACTTT	CASSQGKGLRSPLHF
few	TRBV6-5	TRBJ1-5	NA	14	TGTGCCAGCAGTGATGCCCTCGGTCGTCAGCCCCAGCATTTT	CASSDALGRQPQHF
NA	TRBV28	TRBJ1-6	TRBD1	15	TGTGCCAGCAGCCAACCCGGGACAGCTAATTCACCCCTCTACTTT	CASSQPGTANSPLYF
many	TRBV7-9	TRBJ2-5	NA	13	TGTGCCAGCAGCTTAGGGCGACTGGAGACCCAGTACTTC	CASSLGRLETQYF
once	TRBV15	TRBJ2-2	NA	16	TGTGCCACCAAAAGACTGGACAGGGAGGGCACCGGGGAGCTGTTTTTT	CATKRLDREGTGELFF
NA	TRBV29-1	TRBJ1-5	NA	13	TGCAGCGTTGGGTCAGGGGGCAATCAGCCCCAGCATTTT	CSVGSGGNQPQHF
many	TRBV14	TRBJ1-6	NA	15	TGTGCCAGCAGCCAAGATCGTTTTTTGGGATCACCCCTCCACTTT	CASSQDRFLGSPLHF
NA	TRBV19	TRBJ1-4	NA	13	TGTGCCAGTACCCGCGGACAGAGTGAAAAACTGTTTTTT	CASTRGQSEKLFF
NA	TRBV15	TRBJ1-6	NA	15	TGTGCCACCAGCAGAGATCGGGTGGCGGATTCACCCCTCCACTTT	CATSRDRVADSPLHF
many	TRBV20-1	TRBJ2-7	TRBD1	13	TGCAGTGCTAGAAAGACAGGGTGGAACGAGCAGTACTTC	CSARKTGWNEQYF
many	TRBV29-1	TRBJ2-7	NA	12	TGCAGCGTCATCGCAGGTTCCTACGAGCAGTACTTC	CSVIAGSYEQYF
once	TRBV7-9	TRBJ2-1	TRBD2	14	TGTGCCAGCAGCTTGGTAGCGGGAGGCAATGAGCAGTTCTTC	CASSLVAGGNEQFF
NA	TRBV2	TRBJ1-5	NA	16	TGTGCCAGCATGGGGAGGCTCTCGGGATCGAATCAGCCCCAGCATTTT	CASMGRLSGSNQPQHF
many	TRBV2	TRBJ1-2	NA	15	TGTGCCAGCAGTGAAGACGTAGGACCGGTCTATGGCTACACCTTC	CASSEDVGPVYGYTF
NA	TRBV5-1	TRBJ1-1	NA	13	TGTGCCAGCAGCTCCCGAGCGCATTTTGAAGCTTTCTTT	CASSSRAHFEAFF
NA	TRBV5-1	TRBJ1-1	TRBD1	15	TGCGCCAGCAGCTTGGACAGGGGGGTGAACACTGAAGCTTTCTTT	CASSLDRGVNTEAFF
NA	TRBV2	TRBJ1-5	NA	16	TGTGCCAGCGTTGTCCGTTGGATATGGAGCAATCAGCCCCAACATTTT	CASVVRWIWSNQPQHF
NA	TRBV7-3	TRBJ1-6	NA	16	TGCGCCAGCAGCCAAAGTAGGGGAACCTATAATTCACCCCTCCACTTT	CASSQSRGTYNSPLHF
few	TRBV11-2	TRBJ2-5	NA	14	TGTGCCAGCAGCTCCAGGGCCCTCCAAGAGACCCAGTACTTC	CASSSRALQETQYF